Shown below are 8 T cell receptor beta chains from a single sample sequenced in a study of T cell changes during pregnancy in multiple sclerosis. The table came from immunoSEQ multiplex PCR; TCRdb's copy has only in-frame clones and leaves some out. The data contain approximately 93,000 clones, around 90% of them singletons. The sequences come from peripheral blood, collected before pregnancy. These receptors all come from a female donor with multiple sclerosis, enrolled in a pregnancy study.

J is TRBJ2-5 and V is TRBV4-2, with 9 bases identical to TRBD2. J was trimmed by 3 bases and V by 0 bases; bases with no gene match: 8. The V gene's germline CDR1 is LGHNA and CDR2 YNFKEQ. The CDR3 has 17 residues. CDR3 in amino acids: CASSQDATGTSKETQYF. CDR3 bases: TGTGCCAGCAGCCAAGACGCGACCGGGACTAGCAAAGAGACCCAGTACTTC.

This chain uses TRBV27 with TRBJ2-5; 12 bases are a match to TRBD2. CDR1 MNHEY and CDR2 SMNVEV come from the germline V gene (reference sequence). V was pared by 6 bases and J by 5 bases, with 10 bases of the junction left unmatched. The CDR3 sequence is 16 residues long. The DNA for the CDR3 is TGTGCCAGCAGCCCGCACCTAGCGGGAGGGCGCGAGACCCAGTACTTC. Residues: CASSPHLAGGRETQYF.

The chain joins TRBV6-6 to TRBJ1-1; no definite D call. Germline values: CDR1 MNHNY, CDR2 SVGAGI (reference sequence). Trimming shortened V by 8 bases and J by 4 bases, and 14 bases separated the two germline ends. The CDR3 length is 13 residues. The CDR3 loop is CASAGRASTEAFF. The CDR3, as DNA: TGTGCCAGCGCGGGGAGGGCGAGCACTGAAGCTTTCTTT.

This rearrangement joins TRBV27 to TRBJ2-3; 8 nucleotides align to TRBD2. Losses at the gene ends were 5 bases for V and 4 bases for J; bases not matched to a gene: 5. The CDR3 sequence is 14 residues long. The germline V gene has CDR1 MNHEY and CDR2 SMNVEV (reference sequence). The DNA for the CDR3 is TGTGCCAGCAGTGCCGGACTAGCACCAGATACGCAGTATTTT. Translation: CASSAGLAPDTQYF.

The chain recombines TRBV19 with TRBJ2-7; D may be TRBD2 (6 bases). Between the trimmed V and J ends, which lost 10 bases and 0 bases, there was a span of 7 bases. Germline V gives CDR1 LNHDA, CDR2 SQIVND (reference sequence). The CDR3 covers 11 residues. CDR3 region: CATGSSYEQYF. In nucleotides, the CDR3 is TGTGCCACCGGGAGCTCCTACGAGCAGTACTTC.

The chain uses TRBV5-1 and TRBJ2-1; possible D gene TRBD1, 5 bases. CDR3 length equals 15 residues. V was clipped by 4 bases and J by 0 bases, with 11 bases between them. Germline CDR1 and CDR2: SGHRS and YFSETQ. The CDR3 protein is CASSLGESSYNEQFF. The CDR3 nucleotides are TGCGCCAGCAGCCTAGGGGAAAGCTCCTACAATGAGCAGTTCTTC. The complete variable domain, with remaining parts taken from reference TRBV5-1 and TRBJ2-1, reads KAGVTQTPRYLIKTRGQQVTLSCSPISGHRSVSWYQQTPGQGLQFLFEYFSETQRNKGNFPGRFSGRQFSNSRSEMNVSTLELGDSALYLCASSLGESSYNEQFFGPGTRLTVL.

The chain uses TRBV2 and TRBJ1-4; no reliable D call. V lost 4 bases and J 5 bases, leaving 11 bases between the germline ends. CDR3 length: 14 residues. The V gene's germline CDR1 is SNHLY and CDR2 FYNNEI. CDR3 nucleotide sequence: TGTGCCAGCAGTGCAACTCAGAGGAATGAAAAACTGTTTTTT. It is translated as CASSATQRNEKLFF.

J is TRBJ1-1 and V is TRBV4-2, with D tentatively TRBD1 (6 bases). The CDR3 sequence is 14 residues long. Trimming shortened V by 1 base and J by 5 bases, and 11 bases separated the two germline ends. Germline-derived CDR1 and CDR2 are LGHNA and YNFKEQ. The CDR3, as DNA: TGTGCCAGCAGCCAAGTGAAAGGGGGAACTGAAGCTTTCTTT. Translated, it gives CASSQVKGGTEAFF.